This entry lists 5 T cell receptor beta chains sequenced from one sample in a study of blood T cell repertoires in COVID-19. TCRdb keeps only in-frame clones here, not all; method: immunoSEQ multiplex PCR. The sample yields some 340,000 clones, approximately 90% seen once. The material sequenced was PBMCs or T cells enriched from blood (not recorded which). The receptors were gathered from a woman in her twenties or thirties who had been exposed to COVID-19.

The chain recombines TRBV7-9 with TRBJ1-4, with unresolved D. Germline V gene sequence: CDR1 SEHNR, CDR2 FQNEAQ (reference sequence). The CDR3 spans 14 residues. Trimming shortened V by 1 base and J by 7 bases, and 10 bases separated the two germline ends. CDR3 in amino acids: CASSLGAGGEKLFF. The CDR3 region has the DNA TGTGCCAGCAGCTTAGGGGCAGGAGGTGAAAAACTGTTTTTT.

A few counts support this clone. This chain uses TRBV11-2 with TRBJ1-2; D is possibly TRBD1 (6 bases). Germline CDR1 reads SGHAT; CDR2 reads FQNNGV. Trimming cost V 8 bases and J 8 bases, with 15 bases left between them. This CDR3 spans 12 amino acids. The DNA for the CDR3 is TGTGCCAGCCGTGGGGGCGCTAGGGGCTACACCTTC. Its translation: CASRGGARGYTF.

CDR3 residues: CATDPEGITEAFF. In DNA, the CDR3 is TGTGCCACCGACCCGGAGGGGATCACTGAAGCTTTCTTT. The chain joins TRBV2 to TRBJ1-1, with TRBD1 as a possible D gene (5 bases). The CDR3 loop spans 13 amino acids. Germline values: CDR1 SNHLY, CDR2 FYNNEI. The V and J ends lost 10 bases and 4 bases respectively, with 16 bases between them.

The rearrangement uses TRBV6-5 and TRBJ1-4, with 8 bases that match TRBD1. The V and J ends lost 6 bases and 5 bases, in that order; junction bases with no gene match: 8. From germline, CDR1 is MNHEY and CDR2 SVGAGI. The CDR3 totals 15 residues. DNA for the CDR3: TGTGCCAGCAGAGACCCAGCAGGGGGCAATGAAAAACTGTTTTTT. Its protein product is CASRDPAGGNEKLFF.

For this clone: The same CDR3 can be traced to other DNA sequences in this sample. The rearrangement joins TRBV4-2 to TRBJ2-7; 12 bases are shared with TRBD2. Germline loops: CDR1 LGHNA, CDR2 YNFKEQ. CDR3 length equals 15 residues. The trim removed 4 bases at V and 1 base at J, leaving 2 bases unmatched. CDR3 coding DNA: TGTGCCAGCAGCCCGACTAGCGGGGGATCCTACGAGCAGTACTTC. Protein product: CASSPTSGGSYEQYF.